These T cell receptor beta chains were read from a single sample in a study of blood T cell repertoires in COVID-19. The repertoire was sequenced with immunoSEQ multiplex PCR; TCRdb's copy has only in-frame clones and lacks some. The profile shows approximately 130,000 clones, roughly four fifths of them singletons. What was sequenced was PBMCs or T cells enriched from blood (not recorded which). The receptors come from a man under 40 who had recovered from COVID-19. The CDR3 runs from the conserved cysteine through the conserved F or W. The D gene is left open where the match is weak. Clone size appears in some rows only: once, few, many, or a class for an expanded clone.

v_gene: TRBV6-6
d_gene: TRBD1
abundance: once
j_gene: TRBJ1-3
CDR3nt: TGTGCCAGCAGTGTCCCGGGACAGAGTGGAAACACCATATATTTT
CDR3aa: CASSVPGQSGNTIYF

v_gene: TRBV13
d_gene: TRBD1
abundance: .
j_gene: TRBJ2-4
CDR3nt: TGTGCCATCAATTCCCCCGGGACAGAGAAAAACATTCAGTACTTC
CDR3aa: CAINSPGTEKNIQYF

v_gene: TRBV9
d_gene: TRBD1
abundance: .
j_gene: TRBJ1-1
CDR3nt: TGTGCCAGCAGCGGACAGGGAAGTACTGAAGCTTTCTTT
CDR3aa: CASSGQGSTEAFF

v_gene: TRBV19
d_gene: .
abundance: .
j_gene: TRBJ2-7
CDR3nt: TGTGCCAGTAGTATTGGGGGGAGCTCCTACGAGCAGTACTTC
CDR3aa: CASSIGGSSYEQYF

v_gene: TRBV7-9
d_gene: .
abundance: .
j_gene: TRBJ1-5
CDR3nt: TGTGCCAGCAGCTTGGACAGTTACAATCAGCCCCAGCATTTT
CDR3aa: CASSLDSYNQPQHF

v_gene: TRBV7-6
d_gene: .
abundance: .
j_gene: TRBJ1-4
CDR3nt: TGTGCCAGCAGCTTAGGTGGAAGAGGGGAAAAACTGTTTTTT
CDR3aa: CASSLGGRGEKLFF

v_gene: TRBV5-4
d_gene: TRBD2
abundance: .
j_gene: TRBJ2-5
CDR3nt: TGTGCCAGCAGCTTGGGAGGTAGCGGGATAAGTAGGGAGACCCAGTACTTC
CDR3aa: CASSLGGSGISRETQYF

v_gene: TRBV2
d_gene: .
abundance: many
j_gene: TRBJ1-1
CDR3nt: TGTGCCAGCCTGAGGGCGACGGGCACTGAAGCTTTCTTT
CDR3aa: CASLRATGTEAFF

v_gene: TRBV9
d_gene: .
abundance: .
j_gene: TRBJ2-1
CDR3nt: TGTGCCAGCAGCGTAGGGGGCGGAGAGGGACTCTCCTACAATGAGCAGTTCTTC
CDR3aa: CASSVGGGEGLSYNEQFF

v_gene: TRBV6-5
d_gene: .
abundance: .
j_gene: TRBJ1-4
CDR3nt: TGTGCCAGCAGTTTACAGGACGGTAATGAAAAACTGTTTTTT
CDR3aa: CASSLQDGNEKLFF

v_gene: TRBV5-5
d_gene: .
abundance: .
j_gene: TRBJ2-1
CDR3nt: TGTGCCAGCAGCTGGGGAGCTGCGAGCTCCTACAATGAGCAGTTCTTC
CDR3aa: CASSWGAASSYNEQFF

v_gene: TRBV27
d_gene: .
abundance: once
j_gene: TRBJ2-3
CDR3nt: TGTGCCAGCAGACTAGAGGCCCCCACAGATACGCAGTATTTT
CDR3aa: CASRLEAPTDTQYF

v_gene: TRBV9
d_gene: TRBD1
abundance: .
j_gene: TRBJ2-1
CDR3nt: TGTGCCAGCAGCGACGGACAGGGAAGTTACAATGAGCAGTTCTTC
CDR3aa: CASSDGQGSYNEQFF

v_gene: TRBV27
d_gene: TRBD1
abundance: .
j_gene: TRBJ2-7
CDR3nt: TGTGCCAGAGGACAGGGCATCTCCTACGAGCAGTACTTC
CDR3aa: CARGQGISYEQYF

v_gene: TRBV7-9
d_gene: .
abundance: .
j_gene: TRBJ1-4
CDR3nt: TGTGCCAGCAGCTTAGGGGTTCCCGGGAATGAAAAACTGTTTTTT
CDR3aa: CASSLGVPGNEKLFF

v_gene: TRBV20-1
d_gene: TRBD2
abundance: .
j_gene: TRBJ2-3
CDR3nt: TGCAGTGCTAGTCGGTCCGGGACTAGCGGCACAGATACGCAGTATTTT
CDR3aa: CSASRSGTSGTDTQYF

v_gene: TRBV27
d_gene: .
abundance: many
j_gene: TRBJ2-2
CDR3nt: TGTGCCAGCAGTTTGCAGCGGAACACCGGGGAGCTGTTTTTT
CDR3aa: CASSLQRNTGELFF

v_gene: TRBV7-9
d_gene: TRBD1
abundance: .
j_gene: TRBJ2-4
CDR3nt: TGTGCCAGCGGGGACAGTCTAGCCAAAAACATTCAGTACTTC
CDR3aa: CASGDSLAKNIQYF

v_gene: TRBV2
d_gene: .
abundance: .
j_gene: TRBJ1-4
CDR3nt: TGTGCCAGCAGGGATGGGACAAATGAAAAACTGTTTTTT
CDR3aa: CASRDGTNEKLFF

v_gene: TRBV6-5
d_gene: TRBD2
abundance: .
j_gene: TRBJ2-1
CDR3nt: TGTGCCAGCAAAGGGACTAGCGGGTATCAGGCTGAGCAGTTCTTC
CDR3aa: CASKGTSGYQAEQFF

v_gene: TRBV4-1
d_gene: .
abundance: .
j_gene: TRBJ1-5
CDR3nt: TGCGCCAGCAGCCAAGACAGGACATTTGGGCCCCAGCATTTT
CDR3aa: CASSQDRTFGPQHF